A single TCR beta chain is shown here with its context. The data stem from a study of blood T cell repertoires in COVID-19. The junction had 15 bases not matched to a gene; V was cut back by 4 bases and J by 10 bases. The CDR3 extends over 16 amino acids. Looked up from germline, CDR1 is MNHNS and CDR2 is SASEGT. Profiled with immunoSEQ multiplex PCR; TCRdb holds only in-frame clones, not every one. In the table there are about 120,000 clones, over 80% of which are singletons. This sequence originates from a woman in her 70s with acute or convalescent COVID-19. Material: peripheral blood. V usage is TRBV6-1 and J usage is TRBJ2-5, with 10 bases aligning to TRBD1. The CDR3, as DNA: TGTGCCAGCAGTGTGACCCCAGGGACAGGGGCCTTGGACCAGTACTTC. It translates to CASSVTPGTGALDQYF.